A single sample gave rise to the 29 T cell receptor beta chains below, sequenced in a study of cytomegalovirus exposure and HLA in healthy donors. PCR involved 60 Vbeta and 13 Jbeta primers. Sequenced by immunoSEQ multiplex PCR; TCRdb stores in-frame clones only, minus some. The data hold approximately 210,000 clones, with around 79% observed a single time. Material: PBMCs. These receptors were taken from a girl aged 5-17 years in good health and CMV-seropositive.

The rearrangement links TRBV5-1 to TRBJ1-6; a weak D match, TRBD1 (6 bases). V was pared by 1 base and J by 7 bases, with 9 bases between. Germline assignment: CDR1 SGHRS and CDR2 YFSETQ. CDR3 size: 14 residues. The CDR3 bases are TGCGCCAGCAGCTTGACAGGGTTGAATTCACCCCTCCACTTT. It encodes CASSLTGLNSPLHF.

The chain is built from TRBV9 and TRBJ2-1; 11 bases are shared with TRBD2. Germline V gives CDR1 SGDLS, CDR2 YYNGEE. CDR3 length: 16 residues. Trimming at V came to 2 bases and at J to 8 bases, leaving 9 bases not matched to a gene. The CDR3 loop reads CASSVHSGGARDEQFF. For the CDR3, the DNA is TGTGCCAGCAGCGTCCATAGCGGGGGGGCTAGGGATGAGCAGTTCTTC. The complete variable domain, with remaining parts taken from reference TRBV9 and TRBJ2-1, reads DSGVTQTPKHLITATGQRVTLRCSPRSGDLSVYWYQQSLDQGLQFLIQYYNGEERAKGNILERFSAQQFPDLHSELNLSSLELGDSALYFCASSVHSGGARDEQFFGPGTRLTVL.

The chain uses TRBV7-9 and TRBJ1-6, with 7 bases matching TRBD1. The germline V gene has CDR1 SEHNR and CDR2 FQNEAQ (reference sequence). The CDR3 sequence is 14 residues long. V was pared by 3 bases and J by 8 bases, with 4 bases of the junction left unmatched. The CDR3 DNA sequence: TGTGCCAGCAGCTTTTCAGGGGGAGATTCACCCCTCCACTTT. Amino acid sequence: CASSFSGGDSPLHF.

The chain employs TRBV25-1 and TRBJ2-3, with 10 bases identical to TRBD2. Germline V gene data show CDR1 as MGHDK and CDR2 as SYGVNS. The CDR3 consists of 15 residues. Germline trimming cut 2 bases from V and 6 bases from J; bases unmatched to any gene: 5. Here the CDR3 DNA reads TGTGCCAGCAGTGAACTAGCGGGGGAGGGCGATACGCAGTATTTT. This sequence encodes CASSELAGEGDTQYF.

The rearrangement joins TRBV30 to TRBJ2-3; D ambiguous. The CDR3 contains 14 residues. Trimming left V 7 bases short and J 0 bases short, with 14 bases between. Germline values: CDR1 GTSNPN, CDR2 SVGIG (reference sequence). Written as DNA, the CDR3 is TGTGCCTCACGCCTGGGCGTAAGCACAGATACGCAGTATTTT. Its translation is CASRLGVSTDTQYF. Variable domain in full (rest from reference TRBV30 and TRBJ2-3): SQTIHQWPATLVQPVGSPLSLECTVEGTSNPNLYWYRQAAGRGLQLLFYSVGIGQISSEVPQNLSASRPQDRQFILSSKKLLLSDSGFYLCASRLGVSTDTQYFGPGTRLTVL.

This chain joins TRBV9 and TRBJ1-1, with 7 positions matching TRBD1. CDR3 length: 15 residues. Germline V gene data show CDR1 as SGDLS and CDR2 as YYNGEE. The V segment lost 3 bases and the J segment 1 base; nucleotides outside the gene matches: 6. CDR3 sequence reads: CASSGLTGENTEAFF. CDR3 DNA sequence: TGTGCCAGCAGCGGACTCACAGGGGAGAACACTGAAGCTTTCTTT.

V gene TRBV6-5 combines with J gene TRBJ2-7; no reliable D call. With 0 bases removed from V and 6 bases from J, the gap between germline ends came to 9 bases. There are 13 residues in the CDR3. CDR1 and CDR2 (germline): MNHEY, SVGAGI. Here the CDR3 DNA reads TGTGCCAGCAGTTACTCGGGCCATAGCGAGCAGTACTTC. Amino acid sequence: CASSYSGHSEQYF.

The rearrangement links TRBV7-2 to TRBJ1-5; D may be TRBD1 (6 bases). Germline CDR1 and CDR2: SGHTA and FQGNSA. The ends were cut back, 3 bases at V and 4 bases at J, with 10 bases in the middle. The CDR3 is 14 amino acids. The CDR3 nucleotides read TGTGCCAGCAGCTTGACAGGTCCAAATCAGCCCCAGCATTTT. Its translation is CASSLTGPNQPQHF.

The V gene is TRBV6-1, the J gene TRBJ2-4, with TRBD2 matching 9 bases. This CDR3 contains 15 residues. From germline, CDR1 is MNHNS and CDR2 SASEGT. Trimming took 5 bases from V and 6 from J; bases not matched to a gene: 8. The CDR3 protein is CASSSSGEGGNIQYF. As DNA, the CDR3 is TGTGCCAGCAGTTCTAGCGGGGAGGGAGGAAACATTCAGTACTTC.

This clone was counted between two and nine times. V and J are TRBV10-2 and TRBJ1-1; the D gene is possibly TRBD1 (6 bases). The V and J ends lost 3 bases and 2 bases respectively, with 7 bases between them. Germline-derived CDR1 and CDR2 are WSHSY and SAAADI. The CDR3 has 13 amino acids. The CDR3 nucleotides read TGCGCCAGCAGTGAACAGGGAAACACTGAAGCTTTCTTT. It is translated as CASSEQGNTEAFF.

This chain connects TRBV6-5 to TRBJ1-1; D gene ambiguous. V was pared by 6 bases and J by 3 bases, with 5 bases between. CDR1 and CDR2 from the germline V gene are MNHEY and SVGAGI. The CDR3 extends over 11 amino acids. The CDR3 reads CASSRDTEAFF. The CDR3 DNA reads TGTGCCAGCAGCCGCGACACTGAAGCTTTCTTT.

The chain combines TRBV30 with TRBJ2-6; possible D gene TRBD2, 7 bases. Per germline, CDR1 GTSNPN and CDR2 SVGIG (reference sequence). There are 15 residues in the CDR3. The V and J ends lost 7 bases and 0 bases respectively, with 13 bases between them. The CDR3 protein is CASWGGRSGANVLTF. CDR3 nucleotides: TGTGCCTCCTGGGGGGGCCGCTCTGGGGCCAACGTCCTGACTTTC. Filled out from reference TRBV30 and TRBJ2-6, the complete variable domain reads SQTIHQWPATLVQPVGSPLSLECTVEGTSNPNLYWYRQAAGRGLQLLFYSVGIGQISSEVPQNLSASRPQDRQFILSSKKLLLSDSGFYLCASWGGRSGANVLTFGAGSRLTVL.

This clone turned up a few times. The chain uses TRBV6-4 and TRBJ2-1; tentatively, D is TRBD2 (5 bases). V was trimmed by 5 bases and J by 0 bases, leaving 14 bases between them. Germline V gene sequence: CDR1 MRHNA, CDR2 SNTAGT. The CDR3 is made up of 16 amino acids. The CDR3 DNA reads TGTGCCAGCAGTACCCTGAAGGGAGCCTCCTACAATGAGCAGTTCTTC. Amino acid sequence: CASSTLKGASYNEQFF.

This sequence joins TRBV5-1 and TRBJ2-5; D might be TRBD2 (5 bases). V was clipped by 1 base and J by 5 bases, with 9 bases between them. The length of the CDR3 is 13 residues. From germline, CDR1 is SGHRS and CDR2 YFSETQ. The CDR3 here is CASSLSGLETQYF. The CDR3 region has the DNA TGCGCCAGCAGCTTGTCGGGGTTGGAGACCCAGTACTTC.

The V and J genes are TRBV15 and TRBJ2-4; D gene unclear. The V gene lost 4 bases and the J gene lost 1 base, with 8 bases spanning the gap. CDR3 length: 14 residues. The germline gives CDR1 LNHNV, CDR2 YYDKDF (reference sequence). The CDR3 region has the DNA TGTGCCACCAGCACCGGGTCGGCCAAAAACATTCAGTACTTC. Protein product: CATSTGSAKNIQYF.

The CDR3 nucleotides read TGTGCCAGCAGTAGGACAGTTAACTATGGCTACACCTTC. The encoded protein is CASSRTVNYGYTF. The V gene is TRBV2, the J gene TRBJ1-2; tentative D call: TRBD1 (6 bases). The CDR3 is made up of 13 amino acids. Trimming removed 5 bases at V and 1 base at J, with 8 bases between. Germline V gene data show CDR1 as SNHLY and CDR2 as FYNNEI.

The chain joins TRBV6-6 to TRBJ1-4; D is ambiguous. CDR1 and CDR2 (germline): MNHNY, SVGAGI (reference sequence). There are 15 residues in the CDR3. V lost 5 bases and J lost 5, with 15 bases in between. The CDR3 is CASSLPGSPNEKLFF. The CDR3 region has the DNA TGTGCCAGCAGTCTCCCGGGATCGCCAAATGAAAAACTGTTTTTT.

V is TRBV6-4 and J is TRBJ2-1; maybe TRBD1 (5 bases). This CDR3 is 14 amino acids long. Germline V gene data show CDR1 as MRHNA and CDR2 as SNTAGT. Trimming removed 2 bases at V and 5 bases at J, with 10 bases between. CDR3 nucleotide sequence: TGTGCCAGCAGTGACGCCCTAGGGGACAATGAGCAGTTCTTC. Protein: CASSDALGDNEQFF.

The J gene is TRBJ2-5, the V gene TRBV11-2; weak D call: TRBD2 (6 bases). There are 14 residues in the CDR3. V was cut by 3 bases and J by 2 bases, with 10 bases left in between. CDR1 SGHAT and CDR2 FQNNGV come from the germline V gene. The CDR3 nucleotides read TGTGCCAGCAGCTTCACTAGCACTCAAGAGACCCAGTACTTC. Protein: CASSFTSTQETQYF.

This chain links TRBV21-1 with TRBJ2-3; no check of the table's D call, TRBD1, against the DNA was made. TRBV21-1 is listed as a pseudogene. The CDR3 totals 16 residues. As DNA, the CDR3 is TGTGCCAGCAGCAAAGCGCTAGGACAGGGGTGGGTTACGCAGTATTTT. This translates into CASSKALGQGWVTQYF.

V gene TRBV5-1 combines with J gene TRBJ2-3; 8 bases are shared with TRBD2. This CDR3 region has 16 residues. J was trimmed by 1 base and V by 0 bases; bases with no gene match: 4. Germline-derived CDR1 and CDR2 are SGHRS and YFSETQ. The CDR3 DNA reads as TGCGCCAGCAGCTTGGGGACTAGCCTAGGCACAGATACGCAGTATTTT. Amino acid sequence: CASSLGTSLGTDTQYF.

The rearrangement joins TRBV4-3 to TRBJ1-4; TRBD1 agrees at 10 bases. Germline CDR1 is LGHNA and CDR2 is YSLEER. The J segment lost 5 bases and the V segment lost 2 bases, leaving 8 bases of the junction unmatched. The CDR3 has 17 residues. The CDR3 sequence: CASSQLNPGQGNEKLFF. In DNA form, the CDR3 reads TGCGCCAGCAGCCAACTAAACCCGGGACAGGGGAATGAAAAACTGTTTTTT.

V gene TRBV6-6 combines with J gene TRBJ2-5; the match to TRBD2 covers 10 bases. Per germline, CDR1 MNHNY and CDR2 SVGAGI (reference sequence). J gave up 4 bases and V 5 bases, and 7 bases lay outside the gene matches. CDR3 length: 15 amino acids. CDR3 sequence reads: CASSRTSGSGETQYF. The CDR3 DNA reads TGTGCCAGCAGTAGGACTAGCGGAAGCGGAGAGACCCAGTACTTC.

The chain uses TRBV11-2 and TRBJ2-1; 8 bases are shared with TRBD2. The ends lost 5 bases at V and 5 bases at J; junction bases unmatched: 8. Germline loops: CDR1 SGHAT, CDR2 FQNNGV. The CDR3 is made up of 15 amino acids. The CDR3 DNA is TGTGCCAGCAGCGGCAGACTAGCGAACGACAATGAGCAGTTCTTC. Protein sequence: CASSGRLANDNEQFF.

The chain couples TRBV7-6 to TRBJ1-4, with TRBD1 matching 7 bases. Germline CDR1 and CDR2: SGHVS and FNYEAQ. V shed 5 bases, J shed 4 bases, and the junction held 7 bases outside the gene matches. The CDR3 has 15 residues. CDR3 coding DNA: TGTGCCAGCAGCCCGGGGACAGAGTATAATGAAAAACTGTTTTTT. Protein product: CASSPGTEYNEKLFF.

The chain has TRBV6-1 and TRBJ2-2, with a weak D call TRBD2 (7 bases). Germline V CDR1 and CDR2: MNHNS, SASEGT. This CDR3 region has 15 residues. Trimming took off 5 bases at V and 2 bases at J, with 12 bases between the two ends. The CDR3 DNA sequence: TGTGCCAGCAGTCCCAGGGGACTAAACACCGGGGAGCTGTTTTTT. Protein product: CASSPRGLNTGELFF.

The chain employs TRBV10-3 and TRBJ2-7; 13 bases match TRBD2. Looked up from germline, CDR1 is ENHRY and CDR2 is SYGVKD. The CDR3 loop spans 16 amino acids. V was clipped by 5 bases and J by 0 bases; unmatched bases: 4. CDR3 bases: TGTGCCATCAGTCCCGGACTAGCGGGGGCCTCCTACGAGCAGTACTTC. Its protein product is CAISPGLAGASYEQYF.

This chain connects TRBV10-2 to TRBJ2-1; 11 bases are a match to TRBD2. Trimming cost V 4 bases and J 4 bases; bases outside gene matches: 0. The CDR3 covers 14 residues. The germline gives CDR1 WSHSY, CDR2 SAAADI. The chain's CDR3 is CASSGTSGYNEQFF. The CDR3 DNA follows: TGCGCCAGCAGTGGGACTAGCGGGTACAATGAGCAGTTCTTC.

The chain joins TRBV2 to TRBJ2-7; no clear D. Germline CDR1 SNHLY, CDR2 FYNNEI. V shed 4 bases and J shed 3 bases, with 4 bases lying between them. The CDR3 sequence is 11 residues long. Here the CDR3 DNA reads TGTGCCAGCAGTGGGAGCTACGAGCAGTACTTC. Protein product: CASSGSYEQYF.